Described below is a single TCR beta chain sequence and its context. The antigen is unknown. The data are from a study of Ad26.COV2.S vaccination and SARS-CoV-2 variants. Study-level points and caveats: From the TCR breadth and depth analyses, total T cell responses may have been underestimated. The placebo group had lower spike-specific TCR breadth than the vaccine recipients did. Following vaccination, spike-specific CD8+ and CD4+ T cell responses reportedly exhibited substantial breadth.

Treatment indicated: about 20 received Ad26.COV2.S at low or high dose, single or two shots; 5 received placebo; per-sample allocation not given. Sample collection was performed on day 63 after the first vaccine or placebo injection. An Ad26 vector expressing Wuhan-strain SARS-CoV-2 spike constituted the vaccine. Looked up from germline, CDR1 is KGHDR and CDR2 is SFDVKD. The V and J ends lost 1 base and 7 bases respectively, with 9 bases between them. The CDR3 loop spans 13 amino acids. The protocol was immunoSEQ multiplex PCR, while the TCRdb copy is restricted to in-frame clones and leaves out a portion. Here the sample spans about 430,000 clones, over 75% being singletons.

Sequencing used peripheral blood, obtained in a trial of Ad26.COV2.S vaccine versus placebo. This TCR was recovered from a person between 18 and 65 years old who received the Ad26.COV2.S COVID-19 vaccine or a placebo. The chain links TRBV24-1 to TRBJ1-2; D ambiguous. The CDR3 is CATSDFRESGYTF. The CDR3 bases are TGTGCCACCAGTGATTTTAGGGAGTCTGGCTACACCTTC.